The clone carrying this T cell receptor (beta chain) showed up just once. Its antigen remains unidentified. Amplification yielded TCR beta CDR3 regions, with RNA transcripts as the source. The TCR CDR3 was amplified in a first-round RT-PCR using the HTBI primer set. In TCRdb, the multiplex PCR reads were re-called with MiXCR into one record per CDR3 protein. The table records around 490,000 distinct CDR3 sequences, 15% to 20% of them present only once. Out of 10 ml of fresh peripheral blood came the PBMCs. This record belongs to a study of T cells in Graves' hyperthyroidism and ophthalmopathy. Study-wide findings and caveats: Blood samples included most of the expanded thyroid clonotypes exceeding 0.001.

The V gene's germline CDR1 is LGHNA and CDR2 YNFKEQ. The CDR3 runs to 17 residues. The V end lost 1 base, the J end lost 9 bases, and 22 bases lay between the germline ends. The sequenced material came from blood. The V gene is TRBV4-2, the J gene TRBJ2-1; D might be TRBD1 (7 bases). This TCR was recovered from a man aged 40-50 years with Graves' ophthalmopathy. The DNA of the CDR3 is TGTGCCAGCAGCCAAGTAGTTGGTGTGGCAGGGGGGCTTGAGCAGTTCTTC. Translation gives CASSQVVGVAGGLEQFF.